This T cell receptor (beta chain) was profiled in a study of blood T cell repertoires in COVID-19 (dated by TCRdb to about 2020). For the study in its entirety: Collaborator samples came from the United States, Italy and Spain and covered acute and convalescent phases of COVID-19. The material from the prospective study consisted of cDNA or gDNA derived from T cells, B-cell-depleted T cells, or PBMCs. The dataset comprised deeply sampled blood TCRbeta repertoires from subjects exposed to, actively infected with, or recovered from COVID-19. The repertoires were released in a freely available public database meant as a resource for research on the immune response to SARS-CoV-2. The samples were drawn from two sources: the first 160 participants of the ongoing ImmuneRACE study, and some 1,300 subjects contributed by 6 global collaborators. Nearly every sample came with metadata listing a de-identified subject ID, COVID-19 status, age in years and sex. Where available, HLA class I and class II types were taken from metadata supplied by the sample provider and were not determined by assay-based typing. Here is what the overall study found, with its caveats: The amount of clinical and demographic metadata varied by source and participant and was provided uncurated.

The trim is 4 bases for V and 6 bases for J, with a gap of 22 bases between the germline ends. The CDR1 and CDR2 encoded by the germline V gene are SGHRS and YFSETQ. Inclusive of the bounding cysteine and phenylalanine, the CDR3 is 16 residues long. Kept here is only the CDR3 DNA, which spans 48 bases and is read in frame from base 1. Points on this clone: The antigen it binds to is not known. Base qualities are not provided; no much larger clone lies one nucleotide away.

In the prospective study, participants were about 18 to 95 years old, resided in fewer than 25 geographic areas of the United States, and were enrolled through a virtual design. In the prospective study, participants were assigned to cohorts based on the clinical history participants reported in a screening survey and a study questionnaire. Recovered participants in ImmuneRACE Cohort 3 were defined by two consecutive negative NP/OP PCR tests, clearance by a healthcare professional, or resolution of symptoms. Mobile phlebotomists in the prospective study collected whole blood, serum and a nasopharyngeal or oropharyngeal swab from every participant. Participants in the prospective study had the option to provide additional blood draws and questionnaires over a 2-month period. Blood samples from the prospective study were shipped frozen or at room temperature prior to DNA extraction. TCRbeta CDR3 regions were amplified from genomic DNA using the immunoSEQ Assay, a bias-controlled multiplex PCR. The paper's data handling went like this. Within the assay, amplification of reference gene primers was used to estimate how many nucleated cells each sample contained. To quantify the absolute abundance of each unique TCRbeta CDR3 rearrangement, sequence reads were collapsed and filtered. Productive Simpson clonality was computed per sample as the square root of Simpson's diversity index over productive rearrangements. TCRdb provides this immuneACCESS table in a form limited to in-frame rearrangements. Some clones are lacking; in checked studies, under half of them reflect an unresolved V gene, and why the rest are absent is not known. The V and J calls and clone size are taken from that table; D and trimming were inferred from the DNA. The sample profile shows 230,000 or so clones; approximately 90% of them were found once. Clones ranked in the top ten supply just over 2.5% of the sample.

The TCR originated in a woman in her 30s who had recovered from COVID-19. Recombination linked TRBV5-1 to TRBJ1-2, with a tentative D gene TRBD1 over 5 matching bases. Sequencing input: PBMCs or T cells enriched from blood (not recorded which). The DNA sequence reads TGCGCCAGCAGCGAGATTGAGGCGGGGGGTTATAATGGCTACACCTTC. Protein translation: CASSEIEAGGYNGYTF.